This T cell receptor beta chain was retrieved from a study of blood T cell repertoires in COVID-19. Across the study: From the United States, Italy and Spain came samples of acute and convalescent COVID-19. The analysed material was cDNA or gDNA that came from T cells, B-cell-depleted T cells, or PBMCs.

This CDR3 is built from 14 residues. Germline V gene data show CDR1 as SEHNR and CDR2 as FQNEAQ (reference sequence). Trimming cost V 8 bases and J 5 bases; bases outside gene matches: 8. The assay was immunoSEQ multiplex PCR, and TCRdb's table has in-frame clones only and misses some. The repertoire holds 200,000 or so clones, approximately 80% seen once, with about 20% in the top ten. The sequencing sample was made of peripheral blood. This sequence was found in a human donor in a cohort sampled during active COVID-19. The gene calls are TRBV7-9 and TRBJ2-1; 8 positions match TRBD2. DNA for the CDR3: TGTGCCAGCGTCCGGGAGGGTACTGACAATGAGCAGTTCTTC. It translates to CASVREGTDNEQFF.